Presented here are 19 T cell receptor beta chains from one specimen sequenced in a study of blood T cell repertoires in COVID-19. Sequencing was performed with immunoSEQ multiplex PCR; in TCRdb, only in-frame clones are kept and a portion is missing. The sample has 240,000 or so clones, around nine tenths seen once. The sample consisted of peripheral blood. Receptors originate from a woman in her 40s who had recovered from COVID-19.

The V gene is TRBV3-1 (or the pseudogene TRBV3-2), the J gene TRBJ2-1, with 9 bases aligning to TRBD2. J lost 5 bases, V lost 3 bases, and 11 bases had no gene match. The CDR3 consists of 17 residues. In germline, CDR1 is LGHDT, CDR2 YNNKEL (reference sequence). CDR3 coding DNA: TGTGCCAGCAGCCAGTTTAGTGCTAGCGGGACCCACAATGAGCAGTTCTTC. Its protein is CASSQFSASGTHNEQFF.

The rearrangement joins TRBV6-2 or TRBV6-3 to TRBJ2-1, with TRBD2 matching over 10 bases. Germline CDR1 reads MNHEY; CDR2 reads SVGEGT. The CDR3 length is 19 residues. The junction had 14 bases not matched to a gene; V was cut back by 6 bases and J by 0 bases. The CDR3 loop is CASSRPPGTSVSSYNEQFF. The CDR3 region has the DNA TGTGCCAGCAGCCGTCCCCCCGGGACTAGCGTTAGCTCCTACAATGAGCAGTTCTTC.

This rearrangement joins TRBV5-8 to TRBJ2-7; 9 nucleotides align to TRBD1. This CDR3 contains 14 residues. Germline V gene sequence: CDR1 SGHTS, CDR2 YDEGEE. With 6 bases clipped from V and 3 bases from J, the junction kept 7 bases outside the gene matches. The CDR3 sequence: CASIVGGQGYEQYF. The CDR3 DNA sequence: TGTGCCAGCATTGTGGGGGGACAGGGCTACGAGCAGTACTTC.

The gene calls are TRBV5-5 and TRBJ2-1, with D perhaps matching TRBD2 (7 bases). CDR3 length: 14 amino acids. Trimming removed 7 bases from V and 4 bases from J, with 15 bases in between. Germline assignment: CDR1 SGHKS and CDR2 YYEKEE (reference sequence). The CDR3 reads CASEKAGTYNEQFF. CDR3 DNA: TGTGCCAGCGAGAAAGCGGGGACATACAATGAGCAGTTCTTC.

V and J are TRBV7-2 and TRBJ2-6; D is perhaps TRBD1 (6 bases). The CDR3 contains 18 residues. V lost 5 bases, J lost 0 bases, and 17 bases lay in between. Germline V gives CDR1 SGHTA, CDR2 FQGNSA. CDR3 loop: CASSPRQAAPSGANVLTF. The CDR3 coding sequence is TGTGCCAGCAGCCCACGACAGGCCGCACCCTCTGGGGCCAACGTCCTGACTTTC.

The chain links TRBV18 to TRBJ1-1; D uncertain. Germline V CDR1 and CDR2: KGHSH, LQKENI. V lost 1 base and J 1 base, leaving 4 bases between the germline ends. The CDR3 contains 13 residues. For the CDR3, the DNA is TGTGCCAGCTCACCACAAGCGAACACTGAAGCTTTCTTT. Translation: CASSPQANTEAFF.

The V call is TRBV4-2, the J call TRBJ2-3, with D unresolved. Trimming took off 4 bases at V and 3 bases at J, with 8 bases between the two ends. The CDR3 has 13 residues. Germline V gene data show CDR1 as LGHNA and CDR2 as YNFKEQ. The CDR3: CASSRAPTDTQYF. In DNA form, the CDR3 reads TGTGCCAGCAGCCGGGCACCTACAGATACGCAGTATTTT.

This clone has only a few counts. This chain connects TRBV7-8 to TRBJ1-1; D possibly corresponds to TRBD1 (5 bases). The CDR3 has 15 amino acids. CDR1 is SGHVS, CDR2 FQNEAQ, per germline. Trimming stripped 2 bases from V and 5 bases from J, with 15 bases between. The CDR3 sequence is CASSLMGSGGTEAFF. The CDR3 nucleotides are TGTGCCAGCAGCTTAATGGGGTCCGGGGGTACTGAAGCTTTCTTT.

V usage is TRBV14 and J usage is TRBJ2-7, with 8 nucleotides matching TRBD1. The CDR3 consists of 15 residues. V lost 2 bases, J lost 4 bases, and 7 bases stayed unmatched. Germline-derived CDR1 and CDR2 are SGHDN and FVKESK. The CDR3 DNA is TGTGCCAGCAGCCAAAAAACAGGGGGAGTGTACGAGCAGTACTTC. This sequence encodes CASSQKTGGVYEQYF.

The V call is TRBV7-2, the J call TRBJ2-1, with D tentatively TRBD2 (6 bases). V was trimmed by 5 bases and J by 5 bases, leaving 16 bases between them. Germline V gene sequence: CDR1 SGHTA, CDR2 FQGNSA. The CDR3 has 15 amino acids. CDR3: CASSVRSGQHNEQFF. As DNA, the CDR3 is TGTGCCAGCAGCGTGAGGAGCGGGCAACACAATGAGCAGTTCTTC.

CDR3 DNA: TGTGCCAGCACCACAGGGGGCGGCTATGGCTACACCTTC. Protein: CASTTGGGYGYTF. The chain is built from TRBV12-3 or TRBV12-4 and TRBJ1-2; the match to TRBD1 covers 9 bases. The junction had 4 bases not matched to a gene; V was cut back by 7 bases and J by 4 bases. The CDR3 is 13 amino acids.

This clone was counted many times. The CDR3 spells CASSQKRSGNTEAFF. In DNA, the CDR3 is TGCGCCAGCAGCCAAAAACGCTCCGGGAACACTGAAGCTTTCTTT. This sequence joins TRBV5-1 and TRBJ1-1; D not resolved. The CDR3 has 15 residues. V was trimmed by 4 bases and J by 1 base, leaving 14 bases between them. CDR1 SGHRS and CDR2 YFSETQ come from the germline V gene.

This chain connects TRBV2 to TRBJ1-6, with D unclear. The length of the CDR3 is 13 residues. The germline V and J ends were trimmed by 6 bases and 7 bases, with 10 bases remaining between them. Germline CDR1 and CDR2: SNHLY and FYNNEI. CDR3 protein: CASRTGLNSPLHF. CDR3 bases: TGTGCCAGCAGGACGGGGTTAAATTCACCCCTCCACTTT. The full variable domain, with the rest looked up from reference TRBV2 and TRBJ1-6, is EPEVTQTPSHQVTQMGQEVILRCVPISNHLYFYWYRQILGQKVEFLVSFYNNEISEKSEIFDDQFSVERPDGSNFTLKIRSTKLEDSAMYFCASRTGLNSPLHFGNGTRLTVT.

The rearrangement uses TRBV30 and TRBJ2-5, with D possibly being TRBD2 (6 bases). Per the germline V gene, CDR1 is GTSNPN and CDR2 is SVGIG (reference sequence). This CDR3 is 15 amino acids long. Trimming took 3 bases from V and 5 from J, leaving 19 bases between them. DNA of the CDR3: TGTGCCTGGAGGGTCGGGCTCCCGGGGGTCGAGACCCAGTACTTC. Its protein is CAWRVGLPGVETQYF.

This clone was recorded once. The gene calls are TRBV2 and TRBJ1-1, with TRBD1 matching over 11 bases. V was pared by 6 bases and J by 1 base, with 4 bases of the junction left unmatched. Germline CDR1 is SNHLY and CDR2 is FYNNEI. This CDR3 has 15 amino acids. CDR3 sequence reads: CASRPGTGGNTEAFF. The DNA for the CDR3 is TGTGCCAGCAGGCCCGGGACAGGGGGGAACACTGAAGCTTTCTTT.

This clone was recorded once. The rearrangement joins TRBV4-3 to TRBJ1-4, with TRBD1 as a possible D gene (6 bases). The germline V gene has CDR1 LGHNA and CDR2 YSLEER. This CDR3 has 16 amino acids. The germline V and J ends were trimmed by 0 bases and 5 bases, with 13 bases remaining between them. The CDR3 region has the DNA TGCGCCAGCAGCCAAGACGGTCGGACAGCGAATGAAAAACTGTTTTTT. Encoded protein: CASSQDGRTANEKLFF.

V is TRBV11-2 and J is TRBJ2-1; 13 bases agree with TRBD2. Germline lookup yields CDR1 SGHAT and CDR2 FQNNGV. The CDR3 consists of 17 residues. Unmatched junction bases numbered 3, after V lost 2 bases and J lost 2 bases. CDR3 bases: TGTGCCAGCAGCTTATTGGGGACTAGCGGGACCTACAATGAGCAGTTCTTC. Protein sequence: CASSLLGTSGTYNEQFF. The full variable domain, its missing parts supplied by reference TRBV11-2 and TRBJ2-1, is EAGVAQSPRYKIIEKRQSVAFWCNPISGHATLYWYQQILGQGPKLLIQFQNNGVVDDSQLPKDRFSAERLKGVDSTLKIQPAKLEDSAVYLCASSLLGTSGTYNEQFFGPGTRLTVL.

The table lists this clone with a few counts. This sequence joins TRBV7-2 and TRBJ2-2, with D hard to call. Trimming shortened V by 5 bases and J by 1 base, and 5 bases separated the two germline ends. The CDR3 loop spans 13 amino acids. Germline V gene sequence: CDR1 SGHTA, CDR2 FQGNSA. The CDR3 loop is CASSPRNTGELFF. The CDR3 DNA is TGTGCCAGCAGCCCCAGGAACACCGGGGAGCTGTTTTTT.

This chain connects TRBV30 to TRBJ2-1; 7 nucleotides align to TRBD2. Germline assignment: CDR1 GTSNPN and CDR2 SVGIG (reference sequence). The CDR3 extends over 13 amino acids. Germline trimming cut 0 bases from V and 9 bases from J; bases unmatched to any gene: 5. This CDR3 is CAWSVPSGVEQFF. The CDR3 coding sequence is TGTGCCTGGAGTGTACCTAGCGGTGTTGAGCAGTTCTTC.